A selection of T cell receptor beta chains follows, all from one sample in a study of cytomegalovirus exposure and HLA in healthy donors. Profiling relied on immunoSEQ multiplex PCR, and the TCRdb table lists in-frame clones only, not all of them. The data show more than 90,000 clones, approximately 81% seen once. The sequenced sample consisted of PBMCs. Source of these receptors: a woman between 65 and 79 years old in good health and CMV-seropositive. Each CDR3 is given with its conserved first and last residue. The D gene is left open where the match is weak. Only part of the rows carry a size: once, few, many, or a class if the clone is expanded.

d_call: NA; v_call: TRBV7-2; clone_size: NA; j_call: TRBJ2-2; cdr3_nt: TGTGCCAGCAGCTTAGGAGGGAACGGGGAGCTGTTTTTT; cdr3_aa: CASSLGGNGELFF
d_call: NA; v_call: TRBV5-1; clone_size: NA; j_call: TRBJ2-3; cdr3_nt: TGCGCCAGCAGCTTGGTAGCGGACGCTAGCACAGATACGCAGTATTTT; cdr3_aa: CASSLVADASTDTQYF
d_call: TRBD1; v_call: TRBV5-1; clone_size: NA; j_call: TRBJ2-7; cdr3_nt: TGCGCCAGCAGCCGAGAGCCGTCAGGGGGCGTGAGTGAGCAGTACTTC; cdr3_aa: CASSREPSGGVSEQYF
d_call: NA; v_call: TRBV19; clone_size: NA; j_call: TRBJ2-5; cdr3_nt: TGTGCCAGTAGCCGGACGGGGGACCAAGAGACCCAGTACTTC; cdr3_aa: CASSRTGDQETQYF
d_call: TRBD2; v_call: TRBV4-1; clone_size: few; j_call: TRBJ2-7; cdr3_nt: TGCGCCAGCAGCTCCCCCCCTCGAGCGGGAGGGACGGACGAGCAGTACTTC; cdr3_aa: CASSSPPRAGGTDEQYF
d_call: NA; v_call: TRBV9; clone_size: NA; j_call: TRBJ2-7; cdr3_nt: TGTGCCAGCAGCGTCGAGGGATCGGGCTACGAGCAGTACTTC; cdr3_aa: CASSVEGSGYEQYF
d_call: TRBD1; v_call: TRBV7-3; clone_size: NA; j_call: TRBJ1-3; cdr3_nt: TGTGCCAGCAGCCTGACCCCGGTGACAGGGGGGTCCACCATATATTTT; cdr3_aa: CASSLTPVTGGSTIYF
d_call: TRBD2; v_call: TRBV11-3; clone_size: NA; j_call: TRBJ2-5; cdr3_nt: TGTGCCAGCAGCATAAGGCGGGGGGCTAAGTCGGAGACCCAGTACTTC; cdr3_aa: CASSIRRGAKSETQYF
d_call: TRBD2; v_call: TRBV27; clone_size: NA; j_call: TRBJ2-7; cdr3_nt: TGTGCCAGCAGGGGACTAGCGGGAGATAATTACGAGCAGTACTTC; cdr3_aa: CASRGLAGDNYEQYF
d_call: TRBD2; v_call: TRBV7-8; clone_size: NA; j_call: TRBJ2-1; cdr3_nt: TGTGCCAGCAGCTTAGTAGGCCGGGGGCTAGCGGGGGTGGATGAGCAGTTCTTC; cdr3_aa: CASSLVGRGLAGVDEQFF
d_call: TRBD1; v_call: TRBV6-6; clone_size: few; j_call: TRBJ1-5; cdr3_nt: TGTGCCAGCAGCCACAGGGGGACAGGCAATCAGCCCCAGCATTTT; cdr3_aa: CASSHRGTGNQPQHF
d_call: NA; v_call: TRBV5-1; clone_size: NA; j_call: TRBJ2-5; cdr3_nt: TGCGCCAGCAGCTTGGCTGCTGGACAGTTACAAGAGACCCAGTACTTC; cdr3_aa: CASSLAAGQLQETQYF
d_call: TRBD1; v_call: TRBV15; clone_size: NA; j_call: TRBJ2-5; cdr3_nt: TGTGCCACCAGCAGAGCCTACAGGGGGCGCGTGGAGACCCAGTACTTC; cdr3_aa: CATSRAYRGRVETQYF
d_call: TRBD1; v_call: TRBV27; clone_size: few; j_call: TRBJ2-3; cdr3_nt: TGTGCCAGCAGTTTAGGGATAGGGACAGGACTGGCAGATACGCAGTATTTT; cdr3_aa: CASSLGIGTGLADTQYF
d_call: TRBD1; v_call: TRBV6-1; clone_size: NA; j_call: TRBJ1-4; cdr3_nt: TGTGCCAGCAGTGAATTGTCAAGTTGGGGACAGGGGAAAGAAAAACTGTTTTTT; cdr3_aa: CASSELSSWGQGKEKLFF
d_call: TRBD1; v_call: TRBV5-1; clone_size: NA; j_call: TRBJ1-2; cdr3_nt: TGCGCCAGCAGCTTCGGACAGGGGAGGAACTATGGCTACACCTTC; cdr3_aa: CASSFGQGRNYGYTF
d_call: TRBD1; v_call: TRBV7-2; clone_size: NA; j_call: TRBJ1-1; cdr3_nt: TGTGCCAGCAGCCGCAGGACAGGGTCGGACACTGAAGCTTTCTTT; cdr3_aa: CASSRRTGSDTEAFF
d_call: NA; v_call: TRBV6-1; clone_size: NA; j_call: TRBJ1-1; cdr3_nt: TGTGCCAGCAGTGTTGGTCGGGGCACTGAAGCTTTCTTT; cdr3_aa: CASSVGRGTEAFF
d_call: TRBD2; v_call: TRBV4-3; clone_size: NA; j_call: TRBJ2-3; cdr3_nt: TGCGCCAGCAGCCAGGGGGGGACTAGCGGGAGAAGCACAGATACGCAGTATTTT; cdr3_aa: CASSQGGTSGRSTDTQYF
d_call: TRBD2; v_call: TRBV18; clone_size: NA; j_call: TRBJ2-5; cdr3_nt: TGTGCCAGCTCACCAGTAGCGGGGGGTCAAGAGACCCAGTACTTC; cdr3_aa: CASSPVAGGQETQYF